This entry features one T cell receptor beta chain sequence. The antigen it recognizes is unknown. No clone much larger than this one lies a single base away; base qualities are absent. The library was made by the immunoSEQ multiplex PCR assay. TCRdb re-hosts the immuneACCESS table, in-frame sequences only. Its copies lack some clones; in the studies checked, an unresolved V gene accounts for under half of them, and the cause for the rest is not known. Counted in this sample were about 160,000 clones; 85% to 90% of them appeared once. The top ten clonotypes cover more than 10% of the sample. This sample is part of a study of control samples from healthy donors and cancer patients (dated by TCRdb to the early 2020s). V and J lose 4 bases and 7 bases, and a span of 14 bases separates them. In the germline V gene (reference sequence), CDR1 corresponds to SGHKS and CDR2 to YYEKEE. The cysteine opens and the phenylalanine closes a CDR3 of 14 amino acids. Only the CDR3 part of the read is kept: 42 bases, read in frame from the first base.

The sample comprised blood. The clonotype was recovered from a man under 40 in good health. The chain employs TRBV5-5 and TRBJ2-2; the D gene remains uncertain. The nucleotides are TGTGCCAGCAGCCCCCGGGTGGTTAACGGGGAGCTGTTTTTT. It is translated as CASSPRVVNGELFF. With the rest looked up from the reference TRBV5-5 and TRBJ2-2 genes rather than sequenced, the full variable domain is DAGVTQSPTHLIKTRGQQVTLRCSPISGHKSVSWYQQVLGQGPQFIFQYYEKEERGRGNFPDRFSARQFPNYSSELNVNALLLGDSALYLCASSPRVVNGELFFGEGSRLTVL.